This TCR beta chain was captured by sequencing in a study of regulatory T cells in long-lasting Graves disease. Time point given: newly diagnosed GD, antithyroid drugs for less than 3 months. There was RNA extracted from PBMCs, and the TCR library was made from it. Nine milliliters of peripheral blood went into EDTA tubes. J was trimmed by 2 bases and V by 4 bases; bases with no gene match: 10. Per the germline V gene, CDR1 is SGHDT and CDR2 is YYEEEE. The CDR3 totals 17 residues. This clonotype occurred many times. Building of the TCR beta libraries involved iRepertoire HTBI primers and Arm-PCR of CDR3 regions. A single record per CDR3 protein comes from TCRdb applying MiXCR to the multiplex PCR reads. The profile covers around 250,000 distinct CDR3 sequences, with roughly 21% appearing a single time and more than 11% taken by the ten largest.

This receptor was obtained from a female donor with Graves disease. V and J are TRBV5-6 and TRBJ2-1, with TRBD2 matching over 9 bases. The sample here was peripheral blood mononuclear cells (PBMCs), taken at new diagnosis, from a patient treated with antithyroid drugs. In nucleotides, the CDR3 is TGTGCCAGCAGCCCGGGGGTTAGCGGGAGCCCCTACAATGAGCAGTTCTTC. Protein product: CASSPGVSGSPYNEQFF.